The 9 T cell receptor beta chains below all came from one sample that was sequenced in a study of blood T cells in healthy people across ages. A second PCR of 7 to 11 cycles used a sample-barcoded 5' primer and a J-beta primer mix. Via MiXCR, TCRdb re-called the 5' RACE reads, giving one row per CDR3 protein. The sample lists 730,000 or so distinct CDR3 sequences; roughly 41% were seen once. Source material: blood. The receptors shown here come from a woman aged 55-69 years in good health.

This clonotype appeared a few times. This rearrangement joins TRBV12-3 or TRBV12-4 to TRBJ1-5; weak D call: TRBD1 (6 bases). V was pared by 7 bases and J by 0 bases, with 10 bases between. The CDR3 totals 14 residues. In DNA, the CDR3 is TGTGCCAGCACCCCAGGGGATAGCAATCAGCCCCAGCATTTT. Translation: CASTPGDSNQPQHF.

The chain joins TRBV7-2 to TRBJ1-4; D is ambiguous. The V gene lost 4 bases and the J gene lost 6 bases, with 9 bases spanning the gap. Germline CDR1 reads SGHTA; CDR2 reads FQGNSA. The CDR3 has 13 amino acids. The CDR3: CASSSYTDEKLFF. CDR3 coding DNA: TGTGCCAGCAGCTCCTACACAGATGAAAAACTGTTTTTT.

The V call is TRBV20-1, the J call TRBJ2-4, with 10 bases fitting TRBD2. The CDR3 consists of 14 residues. Germline assignment: CDR1 DFQATT and CDR2 SNEGSKA (reference sequence). The ends lost 4 bases at V and 7 bases at J; junction bases unmatched: 7. This CDR3 is CSAKSGRAANIQYF. Here the CDR3 DNA reads TGCAGTGCTAAGAGCGGGAGGGCCGCGAACATTCAGTACTTC.

This clonotype was seen only a few times. J is TRBJ2-7 and V is TRBV9; D not resolved. The V end lost 0 bases, the J end lost 5 bases, and 12 bases lay between the germline ends. The CDR3 is 14 residues long. The germline V gene encodes CDR1 SGDLS and CDR2 YYNGEE. This CDR3 reads CASSVGFSEDEQYF. CDR3 DNA sequence: TGTGCCAGCAGCGTAGGTTTCAGCGAGGACGAGCAGTACTTC.

This clonotype was recorded only once. The V gene is TRBV10-1, the J gene TRBJ2-1, with TRBD2 identical over 7 bases. Germline V CDR1 and CDR2: WNHNN, SYGVQD (reference sequence). V gave up 5 bases and J gave up 0 bases; unmatched junction bases: 4. The CDR3 sequence is 15 residues long. The CDR3 DNA reads as TGCGCCAGCAGTCAACAGCGGGGCTCCTACAATGAGCAGTTCTTC. This codes for CASSQQRGSYNEQFF.

The chain has TRBV3-1 and TRBJ2-1; no definite D call. The length of the CDR3 is 12 residues. The germline V gene has CDR1 LGHDT and CDR2 YNNKEL (reference sequence). V lost 6 bases and J 6 bases, leaving 9 bases between the germline ends. The CDR3 DNA reads TGTGCCAGCAGTTCGAAGCGCAATGAGCAGTTCTTC. It specifies CASSSKRNEQFF.

This clonotype was counted only a few times. The chain is built from TRBV7-6 and TRBJ2-5; possibly TRBD2 for D (5 bases). V gave up 0 bases and J gave up 1 base, with 12 bases separating them. The CDR3 length is 16 residues. CDR1 and CDR2 (germline): SGHVS, FNYEAQ. The CDR3 DNA is TGTGCCAGCAGCTTAGCGACCCCTAGCTTCCAAGAGACCCAGTACTTC. Protein sequence: CASSLATPSFQETQYF.

This clonotype was observed a handful of times. CDR3 residues: CASSPGSASSYEQYF. The CDR3 bases are TGTGCCAGCTCACCGGGGTCCGCAAGCTCCTACGAGCAGTACTTC. This chain uses TRBV18 with TRBJ2-7; no definite D call. Trimming stripped 3 bases from V and 0 bases from J, with 12 bases between. The germline V gene encodes CDR1 KGHSH and CDR2 LQKENI. The CDR3 covers 15 residues.

The sample holds many counts of this clonotype. The chain employs TRBV20-1 and TRBJ2-5; D is perhaps TRBD1 (5 bases). This CDR3 spans 12 amino acids. From germline, CDR1 is DFQATT and CDR2 SNEGSKA (reference sequence). This CDR3 is CSSWGSQETQYF. CDR3 in DNA: TGCAGCAGCTGGGGCAGCCAAGAGACCCAGTACTTC.